The clone carrying this TCR beta chain showed up just once. This entry comes from a study of OX40 agonist ivuxolimab in advanced cancers. At the level of the study: Ivuxolimab, an antibody that agonizes OX40 (CD134), was administered to the patients. A diagnosis of hepatocellular carcinoma, melanoma, renal cell or head and neck cancer was present in dose-escalation patients. Patients were over 65% male with ages roughly 20 to 90, mean roughly 64.

The CDR3 is 16 residues long. Trimming took 1 base from V and 1 from J, leaving 12 bases between them. CDR1 and CDR2 from the germline V gene are SGDLS and YYNGEE. The data were produced by immunoSEQ multiplex PCR, yet TCRdb's version contains in-frame clones alone and is incomplete. Seen here are some 50,000 clones, 80% to 90% observed once, and the top ten hold around a third. This receptor was identified in an adult with an advanced solid tumor such as melanoma, head and neck, liver or kidney cancer. The sequenced sample was CD4+ or CD8+ T cells sorted from blood, obtained in a trial of the OX40 agonist ivuxolimab. V usage is TRBV9 and J usage is TRBJ2-1, with D possibly being TRBD1 (5 bases). In nucleotides, the CDR3 is TGTGCCAGCAGCGTAAGGGGTCCAGGGTCCTACAATGAGCAGTTCTTC. The encoded protein is CASSVRGPGSYNEQFF.